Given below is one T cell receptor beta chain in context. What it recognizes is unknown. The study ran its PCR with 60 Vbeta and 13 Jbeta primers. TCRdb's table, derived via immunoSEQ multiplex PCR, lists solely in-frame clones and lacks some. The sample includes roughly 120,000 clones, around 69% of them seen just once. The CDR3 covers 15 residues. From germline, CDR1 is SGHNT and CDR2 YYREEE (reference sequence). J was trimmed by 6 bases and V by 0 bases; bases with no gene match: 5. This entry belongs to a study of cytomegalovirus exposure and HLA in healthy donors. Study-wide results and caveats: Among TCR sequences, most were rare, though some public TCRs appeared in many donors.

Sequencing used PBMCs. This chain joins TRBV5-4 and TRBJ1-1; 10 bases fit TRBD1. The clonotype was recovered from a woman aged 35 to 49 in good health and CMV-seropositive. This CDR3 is CASSLGDRGLPEAFF. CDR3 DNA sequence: TGTGCCAGCAGCTTGGGGGACAGGGGCCTCCCTGAAGCTTTCTTT.